This record concerns one T cell receptor beta chain sequence. Its antigen is as yet unknown. Primers included in the PCR were 60 Vbeta and 13 Jbeta primers. TCRdb's table, derived via immunoSEQ multiplex PCR, lists solely in-frame clones and lacks some. The table includes fewer than 200,000 clones, 82% detected once. The data originate from a study of cytomegalovirus exposure and HLA in healthy donors. Study findings and constraints: It was reported that TCR beta sequences correctly inferred the HLA-A and HLA-B alleles for most subjects. The study labeled more than 150 TCR beta chains cytomegalovirus-associated. CMV serostatus alone was available as immune exposure information. A link between a missense DCLRE1C variant and TCR beta V- and J-gene trimming emerged from a later analysis.

This TCR came from a male donor in good health and CMV-seronegative. Specimen: PBMCs.

CDR3: CASGGTANSPLHF. Written as DNA, the CDR3 is TGTGCCAGCGGAGGGACTGCGAATTCACCCCTCCACTTT. The chain carries TRBV2 and TRBJ1-6; D possibly corresponds to TRBD1 (5 bases). Trimming shortened V by 8 bases and J by 7 bases, and 12 bases separated the two germline ends. CDR3 length: 13 amino acids. The germline V gene has CDR1 SNHLY and CDR2 FYNNEI.